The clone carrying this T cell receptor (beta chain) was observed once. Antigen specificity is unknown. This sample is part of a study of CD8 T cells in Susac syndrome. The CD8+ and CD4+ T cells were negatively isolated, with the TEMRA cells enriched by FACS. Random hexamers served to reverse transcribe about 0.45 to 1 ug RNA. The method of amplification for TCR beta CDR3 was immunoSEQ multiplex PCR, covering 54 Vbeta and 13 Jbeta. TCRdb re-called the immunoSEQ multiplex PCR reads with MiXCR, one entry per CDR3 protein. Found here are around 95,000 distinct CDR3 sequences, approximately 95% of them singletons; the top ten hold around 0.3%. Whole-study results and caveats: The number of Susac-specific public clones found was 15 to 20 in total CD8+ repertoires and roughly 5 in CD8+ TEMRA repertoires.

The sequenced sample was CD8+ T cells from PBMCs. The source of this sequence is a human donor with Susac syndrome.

The CDR3: CASSYLREQYF. The CDR3 nucleotides read TGTGCCAGCAGCTACCTCCGCGAGCAGTACTTC. The rearrangement links TRBV6-5 to TRBJ2-7, with unresolved D. Germline loops: CDR1 MNHEY, CDR2 SVGAGI. This CDR3 has 11 residues. The V end was cut by 6 bases, the J end by 6 bases, with 9 bases between.